This T cell receptor beta chain is from a study of PD-1 blockade in classical Hodgkin lymphoma. Study summary: Administration of nivolumab to patients was at 3 mg/kg intravenously every 2 weeks. Study outcomes and limitations: Reports described newly diagnosed patients as having lower baseline TCR diversity than healthy donors. Patients with a complete response exhibited baseline diversity comparable to newly diagnosed patients.

The ends were cut back, 8 bases at V and 0 bases at J, with 8 bases in the middle. Germline-derived CDR1 and CDR2 are MDHEN and SYDVKM. CDR3 length: 13 amino acids. The table came from immunoSEQ multiplex PCR; TCRdb's copy has only in-frame clones and leaves some out. The sample comprises 100,000 to 120,000 clones, about 88% of which are singletons, and 20% rests with the top ten. There was relapse after autologous stem cell transplantation in every patient, and there was variation in brentuximab vedotin exposure. When best responses were assessed, they were complete response, partial response or progressive disease. Concerning this clone: Antigen specificity is unknown.

The genes are TRBV28 and TRBJ1-3; D not certain. The source material was peripheral blood mononuclear cells (PBMCs), sampled before the second cycle of nivolumab. The TCR originated in a human donor with classical Hodgkin lymphoma. Written as DNA, the CDR3 is TGTGCCAGCCGAATTACCTCTGGAAACACCATATATTTT. Protein sequence: CASRITSGNTIYF.